The 22 T cell receptor beta chains in this list originate from one sample, sequenced in a study of blood T cells in healthy people across ages (dated by TCRdb to about 2015). To prepare the library, 5' RACE was applied. Instrument on record: Illumina HiSeq 2500. The second PCR ran for roughly 7 to 11 cycles and used a J-beta primer mix along with a sample-barcoded 5' primer. The public sequencing data were trimmed at Q25 with fastp and processed into clonotypes with MiXCR by TCRdb, which kept only in-frame beta chains. When rows share a CDR3 protein, they turn into one entry using the most common DNA and genes. The sample profile shows roughly 800,000 distinct CDR3 sequences; roughly 25% of them were found once. The top ten hold about 3% of the sample. The sample was also reused in another study, on T cells of mothers and their children.

Sequencing used blood. The receptors originated from a boy aged 5 to 17 in good health.

This clonotype came up a few times. The chain joins TRBV3-1 to TRBJ2-5, with D possibly being TRBD2 (5 bases). CDR1 is LGHDT, CDR2 YNNKEL, per germline (reference sequence). Trimming cost V 7 bases and J 4 bases, with 13 bases left between them. The CDR3 has 13 residues. The CDR3, as DNA: TGTGCCAGCACCCCAATGGCGGGAGAGACCCAGTACTTC. It is translated as CASTPMAGETQYF.

The chain is built from TRBV3-1 and TRBJ2-1, with TRBD2 identical over 7 bases. Losses at the gene ends were 4 bases for V and 1 base for J; bases not matched to a gene: 10. The CDR3 spans 17 residues. CDR1 LGHDT and CDR2 YNNKEL come from the germline V gene (reference sequence). In DNA form, the CDR3 reads TGTGCCAGCAGCCCTCATGGGGCTAGCGGATCCTACAATGAGCAGTTCTTC. This gives the protein CASSPHGASGSYNEQFF.

The rearrangement uses TRBV7-3 and TRBJ2-2; the D call may be TRBD1 or TRBD2 (5 bases each). The CDR3 runs to 14 residues. V was shortened by 3 bases and J by 5 bases, with 10 bases between the two germline ends. Looked up from germline, CDR1 is SGHTA and CDR2 is FQGTGA. CDR3 nucleotide sequence: TGTGCCAGCAGCTTCCGATGGGGGACCGGGGAGCTGTTTTTT. Encoded protein: CASSFRWGTGELFF. Full variable domain (missing parts from reference TRBV7-3 and TRBJ2-2): GAGVSQTPSNKVTEKGKYVELRCDPISGHTALYWYRQSLGQGPEFLIYFQGTGAADDSGLPNDRFFAVRPEGSVSTLKIQRTERGDSAVYLCASSFRWGTGELFFGEGSRLTVL.

The chain couples TRBV9 to TRBJ2-1, with 11 bases matching TRBD2. V was clipped by 4 bases and J by 4 bases; unmatched bases: 7. This CDR3 spans 16 amino acids. The germline V gene has CDR1 SGDLS and CDR2 YYNGEE. The CDR3 sequence: CASSPPPSGGYNEQFF. The CDR3 DNA follows: TGTGCCAGCAGCCCCCCCCCTAGCGGGGGGTACAATGAGCAGTTCTTC. Complete variable domain (other parts from reference TRBV9 and TRBJ2-1): DSGVTQTPKHLITATGQRVTLRCSPRSGDLSVYWYQQSLDQGLQFLIQYYNGEERAKGNILERFSAQQFPDLHSELNLSSLELGDSALYFCASSPPPSGGYNEQFFGPGTRLTVL.

This clonotype was recorded a few times. This chain joins TRBV5-1 and TRBJ2-7; D unclear. The germline gives CDR1 SGHRS, CDR2 YFSETQ. The CDR3 has 15 residues. The V and J ends lost 0 bases and 3 bases respectively, with 13 bases between them. The CDR3 bases are TGCGCCAGCAGCTTGGCCCCGGACGGGTACTACGAGCAGTACTTC. The encoded protein is CASSLAPDGYYEQYF.

Note on this clonotype: Germline is not matched at one junction end, which may reflect a read error. The rearrangement links TRBV2 to TRBJ1-4; D unclear. The length of the CDR3 is 13 residues. CDR1 SNHLY and CDR2 FYNNEI come from the germline V gene. For the CDR3, the DNA is TGTGCCAGCAAGAGAGAAACTAATAAAAAACTGTTTTTT. This translates into CASKRETNKKLFF. The full variable domain, completed using reference TRBV2 and TRBJ1-4, is EPEVTQTPSHQVTQMGQEVILRCVPISNHLYFYWYRQILGQKVEFLVSFYNNEISEKSEIFDDQFSVERPDGSNFTLKIRSTKLEDSAMYFCASKRETNKKLFFGSGTQLSVL.

V gene TRBV9 combines with J gene TRBJ1-2; no clear D. Deletions cut 0 bases from V and 6 bases from J, with 12 bases between. The germline V gene has CDR1 SGDLS and CDR2 YYNGEE. The CDR3 spans 14 residues. CDR3 loop: CASSVDNFLDGYTF. The CDR3 DNA reads as TGTGCCAGCAGCGTAGATAACTTTTTGGATGGCTACACCTTC.

The J gene is TRBJ1-1, the V gene TRBV5-1; no reliable D call. Per germline, CDR1 SGHRS and CDR2 YFSETQ. V shed 0 bases and J shed 4 bases, with 10 bases lying between them. This CDR3 is 14 amino acids long. The CDR3 sequence: CASSLVQKSTEAFF. Written as DNA, the CDR3 is TGCGCCAGCAGCTTGGTCCAGAAGAGCACTGAAGCTTTCTTT.

The chain uses TRBV7-9 and TRBJ1-4; D perhaps matches TRBD1 (5 bases). This CDR3 comprises 11 residues. V was cut by 1 base and J by 13 bases, with 7 bases left in between. The germline CDR1 and CDR2 sequences are SEHNR and FQNEAQ (reference sequence). This CDR3 is CASSLEQGLFF. CDR3 nucleotide sequence: TGTGCCAGCAGCTTAGAGCAGGGACTGTTTTTT.

This rearrangement joins TRBV7-8 to TRBJ1-1; TRBD1 is a possible D gene (6 bases). V was trimmed by 1 base and J by 5 bases, leaving 14 bases between them. The CDR3 covers 15 residues. The germline V gene has CDR1 SGHVS and CDR2 FQNEAQ. CDR3 nucleotides: TGTGCCAGCAGCTTAGTCGTAGGGAGGGGGACTGAAGCTTTCTTT. Translation: CASSLVVGRGTEAFF. Combining the CDR3 with reference TRBV7-8 and TRBJ1-1 gives the whole variable domain GAGVSQSPRYKVAKRGQDVALRCDPISGHVSLFWYQQALGQGPEFLTYFQNEAQLDKSGLPSDRFFAERPEGSVSTLKIQRTQQEDSAVYLCASSLVVGRGTEAFFGQGTRLTVV.

V usage is TRBV20-1 and J usage is TRBJ2-1; D gene ambiguous. The V and J ends lost 3 bases and 1 base respectively, with 7 bases between them. This CDR3 has 13 residues. Germline V CDR1 and CDR2: DFQATT, SNEGSKA (reference sequence). The CDR3 DNA is TGCAGTGCTAGTCCTAATTCCTACAATGAGCAGTTCTTC. Protein: CSASPNSYNEQFF.

There are a few counts of this clonotype. The chain is built from TRBV27 and TRBJ2-5; TRBD1 agrees at 7 bases. The tail of the sequence fits TRBJ2-7 better, so the J call may be wrong. The germline CDR1 and CDR2 sequences are MNHEY and SMNVEV (reference sequence). The CDR3 runs to 17 residues. CDR3 coding DNA: TGTGCCAGCAGTTCCTACAGGGGCCGACACCCCTTCTACGAGCAGTACTTC. Encoded protein: CASSSYRGRHPFYEQYF.

In its sample, this clonotype was seen many times. The chain couples TRBV5-1 to TRBJ2-5; 9 bases agree with TRBD2. This CDR3 is 16 amino acids long. Germline V gene lookup returns CDR1 SGHRS and CDR2 YFSETQ. The junction had 9 bases not matched to a gene; V was cut back by 4 bases and J by 2 bases. The CDR3 coding sequence is TGCGCCAGCAGCGTGACTAGCGGCCGGGCACAAGAGACCCAGTACTTC. As protein: CASSVTSGRAQETQYF.

Only a few counts were recorded for this clonotype. This chain uses TRBV28 with TRBJ2-5, with D maybe TRBD2 (6 bases). The J call could be wrong; TRBJ2-7 is a better fit for the DNA end. Per germline, CDR1 MDHEN and CDR2 SYDVKM. The CDR3 consists of 15 residues. The CDR3 loop reads CASSLRGSQTYEQYF. CDR3 bases: TGTGCCAGCAGTTTGCGGGGCAGCCAAACCTACGAGCAGTACTTC.

CDR3: CASSSLTGGQQYF. DNA for the CDR3: TGTGCCAGCAGCTCACTTACAGGGGGTCAGCAGTACTTC. The chain has TRBV7-2 and TRBJ2-5, with TRBD1 identical over 8 bases. This CDR3 has 13 residues. V lost 4 bases to trimming and J lost 11 bases; unmatched junction nucleotides: 9. The germline CDR1 and CDR2 sequences are SGHTA and FQGNSA.

The chain links TRBV5-1 to TRBJ2-5, with TRBD2 matching over 14 bases. TRBJ2-1 matches the DNA end more closely, so the J call is doubtful. Per germline, CDR1 SGHRS and CDR2 YFSETQ. The CDR3 contains 15 residues. The CDR3 DNA sequence: TGCGCCAGCAGCCCCGGGACTAGCGGGGGTAGTGAGCAGTTCTTC. It yields the protein CASSPGTSGGSEQFF.

The chain is built from TRBV5-1 and TRBJ2-6; D is uncertain. Trimming removed 0 bases at V and 1 base at J, with 8 bases between. This CDR3 contains 16 residues. Germline CDR1 SGHRS, CDR2 YFSETQ. CDR3 loop: CASSLGVGSGANVLTF. CDR3 bases: TGCGCCAGCAGCTTGGGTGTGGGATCTGGGGCCAACGTCCTGACTTTC.

V gene TRBV28 combines with J gene TRBJ2-1; the match to TRBD2 covers 8 bases. Germline-derived CDR1 and CDR2 are MDHEN and SYDVKM. The CDR3 has 18 amino acids. The ends lost 5 bases at V and 3 bases at J; junction bases unmatched: 15. The CDR3 region has the DNA TGTGCCAGCAGTACCTCTCCGGGACTAGGGACTATCTACAATGAGCAGTTCTTC. Translated, it gives CASSTSPGLGTIYNEQFF.

This clonotype was detected only a few times. The chain employs TRBV7-9 and TRBJ1-1, with D uncertain. The germline V gene encodes CDR1 SEHNR and CDR2 FQNEAQ (reference sequence). The CDR3 spans 14 residues. V gave up 1 base and J gave up 1 base, with 7 bases separating them. The chain's CDR3 is CASSLGGKNTEAFF. CDR3 coding DNA: TGTGCCAGCAGCTTAGGAGGCAAGAACACTGAAGCTTTCTTT.

This clonotype has a handful of counts. The J gene is TRBJ1-2, the V gene TRBV6-5, with 9 bases fitting TRBD1. The CDR3 loop spans 15 amino acids. In germline, CDR1 is MNHEY, CDR2 SVGAGI. V lost 2 bases, J lost 3 bases, and 4 bases stayed unmatched. In DNA, the CDR3 is TGTGCCAGCAGTTACGAGGACAGGGGAGACTATGGCTACACCTTC. Translating gives CASSYEDRGDYGYTF.

V usage is TRBV28 and J usage is TRBJ2-5, with a tentative D call TRBD2 (6 bases). The last part of the DNA fits TRBJ2-7 better; the J call may be wrong. The CDR3 is 13 amino acids. Germline V lookup: CDR1 MDHEN, CDR2 SYDVKM. In nucleotides, the CDR3 is TGTGCCATCGGGAGTGGGTACCGCTACGAGCAGTACTTC. It yields the protein CAIGSGYRYEQYF.

This clonotype has at least ten counts. This rearrangement joins TRBV3-1 to TRBJ1-1, with D perhaps TRBD1 (5 bases). Deletions cut 7 bases from V and 1 base from J, with 19 bases between. Germline lookup yields CDR1 LGHDT and CDR2 YNNKEL (reference sequence). The CDR3 is 16 residues long. The chain's CDR3 is CASTRIGGGGNTEAFF. The CDR3 DNA reads TGTGCCAGCACCCGAATTGGGGGTGGCGGGAACACTGAAGCTTTCTTT. Full variable domain (rest looked up from reference TRBV3-1 and TRBJ1-1): DTAVSQTPKYLVTQMGNDKSIKCEQNLGHDTMYWYKQDSKKFLKIMFSYNNKELIINETVPNRFSPKSPDKAHLNLHINSLELGDSAVYFCASTRIGGGGNTEAFFGQGTRLTVV.